The 12 T cell receptor beta chains given below trace back to one sample, sequenced in a study of cytomegalovirus exposure and HLA in healthy donors. The PCR contained 60 Vbeta and 13 Jbeta primers. Repertoires were generated with immunoSEQ multiplex PCR, while TCRdb's copy carries only in-frame clones and drops some. The sample's table shows just over 150,000 clones. Material for sequencing was PBMCs. All receptors come from a woman aged 55-69 years in good health and CMV-seronegative.

The V gene is TRBV19, the J gene TRBJ1-5; 11 bases fit TRBD1. Looked up from germline, CDR1 is LNHDA and CDR2 is SQIVND (reference sequence). CDR3 length: 19 residues. V lost 2 bases to trimming and J lost 0 bases; unmatched junction nucleotides: 9. For the CDR3, the DNA is TGTGCCAGTAGTATACCCATCGGACAGGGGGCGCTTAGCAATCAGCCCCAGCATTTT. Protein sequence: CASSIPIGQGALSNQPQHF.

This chain links TRBV7-3 with TRBJ2-7; D is unclear. Trimming took 0 bases from V and 5 from J, leaving 14 bases between them. In germline, CDR1 is SGHTA, CDR2 FQGTGA. The length of the CDR3 is 15 residues. CDR3 in DNA: TGTGCCAGCAGCTTAACCCAGGTGGCTGCACACGAGCAGTACTTC. Amino acid sequence: CASSLTQVAAHEQYF.

The chain links TRBV6-5 to TRBJ2-2; D is unresolved. Germline V gene lookup returns CDR1 MNHEY and CDR2 SVGAGI. This CDR3 region has 13 residues. V lost 6 bases to trimming and J lost 3 bases, with 8 bases between them. The CDR3 sequence is CASSERYTGELFF. As DNA, the CDR3 is TGTGCCAGCAGCGAGAGGTACACCGGGGAGCTGTTTTTT.

This chain uses TRBV2 with TRBJ2-1; 7 bases line up with TRBD1. The ends lost 6 bases at V and 7 bases at J; junction bases unmatched: 3. Germline values: CDR1 SNHLY, CDR2 FYNNEI. This CDR3 spans 12 amino acids. CDR3 bases: TGTGCCAGCAGGGCAGGGGGAAATGAGCAGTTCTTC. Encoded protein: CASRAGGNEQFF.

The chain carries TRBV19 and TRBJ1-6; D not certain. From germline, CDR1 is LNHDA and CDR2 SQIVND (reference sequence). Trimming removed 9 bases at V and 0 bases at J, with 12 bases between. The CDR3 is made up of 15 amino acids. The CDR3 DNA reads TGTGCCAGCCGGTCCGGGAGCTCCTATAATTCACCCCTCCACTTT. Translated, it gives CASRSGSSYNSPLHF.

The chain combines TRBV5-1 with TRBJ2-1, with 7 bases that match TRBD1. The CDR3 spans 17 residues. Germline CDR1 SGHRS, CDR2 YFSETQ. V gave up 2 bases and J gave up 5 bases; unmatched junction bases: 13. Here the CDR3 reads CASSLAFDRALNNEQFF. The CDR3, as DNA: TGCGCCAGCAGCTTAGCTTTCGACAGGGCCTTAAACAATGAGCAGTTCTTC.

The rearrangement uses TRBV10-3 and TRBJ2-3, with D maybe TRBD2 (6 bases). CDR1 is ENHRY and CDR2 is SYGVKD in the germline V gene. The CDR3 sequence is 14 residues long. Trimming took off 4 bases at V and 0 bases at J, with 8 bases between the two ends. The chain's CDR3 is CAISGSGSTDTQYF. The CDR3 nucleotides are TGTGCCATCAGTGGTAGCGGTAGCACAGATACGCAGTATTTT.

The chain is built from TRBV13 and TRBJ2-3; 14 bases fit TRBD2. Germline values: CDR1 PRHDT, CDR2 FYEKMQ (reference sequence). This CDR3 contains 14 residues. The V gene end was trimmed by 5 bases and the J gene end by 7 bases; junction bases not matched to a gene: 2. This chain's CDR3 is CASSRTSGGYTQYF. The CDR3 coding sequence is TGTGCCAGCAGCAGGACTAGCGGGGGGTATACGCAGTATTTT.

The chain employs TRBV9 and TRBJ2-3, with D possibly TRBD1 on 6 matching bases. The CDR3 spans 14 residues. The germline V and J ends were trimmed by 2 bases and 2 bases, with 9 bases remaining between them. The germline gives CDR1 SGDLS, CDR2 YYNGEE. CDR3 region: CASSVRGTTDTQYF. CDR3 nucleotide sequence: TGTGCCAGCAGCGTGAGGGGGACCACAGATACGCAGTATTTT.

The chain links TRBV25-1 to TRBJ1-4, with 7 bases lining up with TRBD1. The J segment lost 7 bases and the V segment lost 3 bases, leaving 8 bases of the junction unmatched. Germline lookup yields CDR1 MGHDK and CDR2 SYGVNS. The CDR3 covers 15 residues. The CDR3 DNA reads TGTGCCAGCAGTGATACTACAGGGGCGGGTGAAAAACTGTTTTTT. It translates to CASSDTTGAGEKLFF.

V gene TRBV11-2 combines with J gene TRBJ1-5; unclear D gene. This CDR3 is 15 amino acids long. Trimming pared 2 bases from V and 5 bases from J, leaving 13 bases between. From germline, CDR1 is SGHAT and CDR2 FQNNGV. The CDR3 sequence is CASSLSAERYQPQHF. The CDR3 DNA reads TGTGCCAGCAGCTTAAGCGCCGAAAGGTATCAGCCCCAGCATTTT.

The genes are TRBV5-1 and TRBJ1-1; TRBD1 matches at 8 bases. The CDR3 is 14 amino acids. Germline V lookup: CDR1 SGHRS, CDR2 YFSETQ. V was pared by 7 bases and J by 1 base, with 6 bases of the junction left unmatched. DNA for the CDR3: TGCGCCAGCGGGATGACAGGGGAGAACACTGAAGCTTTCTTT. Translating gives CASGMTGENTEAFF.